A single sample gave rise to the 18 T cell receptor beta chains below, sequenced in a study of cytomegalovirus exposure and HLA in healthy donors. This table comes from immunoSEQ multiplex PCR, and its TCRdb copy is limited to in-frame clones, with some not included. Of about 360,000 clones listed, around 86% are singletons. The specimen sequenced was PBMCs. These receptors were taken from a woman in her late teens or twenties in good health and CMV-seronegative.

The chain carries TRBV7-3 and TRBJ2-1, with D possibly matching TRBD2 (5 bases). There are 15 residues in the CDR3. The V end was cut by 5 bases, the J end by 9 bases, with 20 bases between. Germline V gene data show CDR1 as SGHTA and CDR2 as FQGTGA. In DNA, the CDR3 is TGTGCCAGCAGCCCCCGGACTTACCCCGTGGTTGAGCAGTTCTTC. Protein product: CASSPRTYPVVEQFF.

The chain links TRBV28 to TRBJ2-5; 8 nucleotides agree with TRBD2. Per the germline V gene, CDR1 is MDHEN and CDR2 is SYDVKM. V lost 3 bases to trimming and J lost 4 bases; unmatched junction nucleotides: 4. The CDR3 is 14 residues long. Here the CDR3 DNA reads TGTGCCAGCAGTTTCGGGGGGGAGGTAGAGACCCAGTACTTC. Protein sequence: CASSFGGEVETQYF.

This rearrangement joins TRBV4-2 to TRBJ2-2; possibly TRBD1 for D (6 bases). V was clipped by 3 bases and J by 0 bases, with 8 bases between them. Germline V gene sequence: CDR1 LGHNA, CDR2 YNFKEQ. This CDR3 has 15 residues. The DNA for the CDR3 is TGTGCCAGCAGCCAGGGACAACCGAACACCGGGGAGCTGTTTTTT. This sequence encodes CASSQGQPNTGELFF.

The chain recombines TRBV5-6 with TRBJ2-6, with D perhaps TRBD2 (6 bases). The germline gives CDR1 SGHDT, CDR2 YYEEEE. CDR3 length equals 17 residues. Trimming took off 0 bases at V and 0 bases at J, with 10 bases between the two ends. CDR3 protein: CASSLGGDPSGANVLTF. Written as DNA, the CDR3 is TGTGCCAGCAGCTTGGGGGGGGACCCCTCTGGGGCCAACGTCCTGACTTTC.

The chain is built from TRBV5-8 and TRBJ2-7; D may be TRBD1 (5 bases). This CDR3 has 14 residues. Trimming removed 10 bases at V and 1 base at J, with 18 bases between. The germline CDR1 and CDR2 sequences are SGHTS and YDEGEE. The CDR3 DNA reads TGTGCCTCATCAGCCCCCAGGGTTTCCTACGAGCAGTACTTC. Translating it yields CASSAPRVSYEQYF.

This clone was counted once. J is TRBJ2-2 and V is TRBV4-1; maybe TRBD2 (6 bases). The V gene lost 2 bases and the J gene lost 6 bases, with 13 bases spanning the gap. The V gene's germline CDR1 is MGHRA and CDR2 YSYEKL. There are 15 residues in the CDR3. The CDR3 protein is CASSQFPGEAGELFF. CDR3 nucleotide sequence: TGCGCCAGCAGCCAATTTCCTGGGGAGGCCGGGGAGCTGTTTTTT.

CDR3 DNA: TGTGCCAGCAGCGTTACCGGGACAGGGGGCTTTGGAAACACCATATATTTT. It encodes CASSVTGTGGFGNTIYF. The V call is TRBV9, the J call TRBJ1-3; TRBD1 aligns across 12 bases. The CDR3 runs to 17 residues. Germline V gives CDR1 SGDLS, CDR2 YYNGEE. V was pared by 2 bases and J by 3 bases, with 6 bases of the junction left unmatched.

This clone was found a few times. The chain combines TRBV7-9 with TRBJ1-2; D is perhaps TRBD1 (5 bases). V lost 5 bases and J lost 4, with 20 bases in between. The CDR3 loop spans 16 amino acids. The germline V gene encodes CDR1 SEHNR and CDR2 FQNEAQ (reference sequence). The CDR3, as DNA: TGTGCCAGCAGCCCACCCGGATGGCAGGGCCCCTATGGCTACACCTTC. Translating it yields CASSPPGWQGPYGYTF.

V is TRBV27 and J is TRBJ2-7; 7 nucleotides align to TRBD2. Germline V lookup: CDR1 MNHEY, CDR2 SMNVEV (reference sequence). CDR3 length: 10 residues. J was trimmed by 12 bases and V by 9 bases; bases with no gene match: 8. In DNA form, the CDR3 reads TGTGCCAGTTTTTATACGGGAGGGTACTTC. This translates into CASFYTGGYF.

V and J are TRBV19 and TRBJ2-1, with D unresolved. The CDR3 runs to 16 residues. V was cut by 4 bases and J by 4 bases, with 17 bases left in between. The germline gives CDR1 LNHDA, CDR2 SQIVND (reference sequence). The CDR3 region is CASSTRPRSPYNEQFF. Here the CDR3 DNA reads TGTGCCAGTAGTACCCGCCCAAGGAGCCCTTACAATGAGCAGTTCTTC.

The gene calls are TRBV28 and TRBJ1-1, with 7 positions matching TRBD1. Germline V gene sequence: CDR1 MDHEN, CDR2 SYDVKM. The length of the CDR3 is 16 residues. The V gene end was trimmed by 2 bases and the J gene end by 1 base; junction bases not matched to a gene: 7. CDR3 DNA sequence: TGTGCCAGCAGTTTACATGGGGACAGCCGGAACACTGAAGCTTTCTTT. Amino acid sequence: CASSLHGDSRNTEAFF.

The V and J genes are TRBV5-1 and TRBJ1-2, with 8 nucleotides matching TRBD1. There are 14 residues in the CDR3. V trimming: 4 bases; J trimming: 6 bases; junction bases outside the gene matches: 8. From germline, CDR1 is SGHRS and CDR2 YFSETQ. The CDR3 sequence is CASSLGGTGNGYTF. CDR3 coding DNA: TGCGCCAGCAGCCTAGGCGGGACAGGAAATGGCTACACCTTC.

This sequence joins TRBV9 and TRBJ2-2; 7 positions agree with TRBD2. CDR1 SGDLS and CDR2 YYNGEE come from the germline V gene. The CDR3 contains 17 residues. The V and J ends lost 0 bases and 6 bases, in that order; junction bases with no gene match: 11. The CDR3 coding sequence is TGTGCCAGCAGCGTAGCTCTAGTAGCGGGTGATGCCGGGGAGCTGTTTTTT. Its protein is CASSVALVAGDAGELFF.

V is TRBV6-6 and J is TRBJ2-5, with 7 bases lining up with TRBD2. This CDR3 spans 15 amino acids. With 5 bases clipped from V and 6 bases from J, the junction kept 12 bases outside the gene matches. The germline V gene has CDR1 MNHNY and CDR2 SVGAGI (reference sequence). CDR3 DNA: TGTGCCAGCAGTACCAATCGGACTAGATTAAAGACCCAGTACTTC. Protein sequence: CASSTNRTRLKTQYF.

The chain carries TRBV19 and TRBJ2-7; 14 bases map to TRBD2. The CDR3 loop spans 15 amino acids. CDR1 and CDR2 (germline): LNHDA, SQIVND (reference sequence). V shed 5 bases, J shed 4 bases, and the junction held 4 bases outside the gene matches. The CDR3 sequence is CASSYGTSGGYEQYF. CDR3 DNA sequence: TGTGCCAGTAGTTACGGGACTAGCGGGGGTTACGAGCAGTACTTC.

This chain joins TRBV27 and TRBJ2-7; D gene uncertain. CDR3 length: 14 residues. Germline CDR1 and CDR2: MNHEY and SMNVEV (reference sequence). V was pared by 8 bases and J by 0 bases, with 14 bases between. This CDR3 is CASSFATSSYEQYF. The CDR3 coding sequence is TGTGCCAGCTCCTTTGCCACGAGCTCCTACGAGCAGTACTTC.

The chain recombines TRBV6-5 with TRBJ2-7; D remains ambiguous. CDR1 is MNHEY, CDR2 SVGAGI, per germline. V was cut by 6 bases and J by 4 bases, with 19 bases left in between. CDR3 size: 15 residues. The CDR3 sequence: CASSLSPGGKYEQYF. CDR3 nucleotides: TGTGCCAGCAGCCTTTCTCCGGGTGGAAAGTACGAGCAGTACTTC.

The rearrangement uses TRBV7-2 and TRBJ2-5; D unresolved. This CDR3 spans 12 amino acids. CDR1 and CDR2 from the germline V gene are SGHTA and FQGNSA. V lost 5 bases and J 0 bases, leaving 4 bases between the germline ends. CDR3 nucleotide sequence: TGTGCCAGCAGCCCGTACCAAGAGACCCAGTACTTC. As protein: CASSPYQETQYF.